This paragraph reports one TCR beta chain. Germline values: CDR1 LNHDA, CDR2 SQIVND (reference sequence). V was clipped by 5 bases and J by 8 bases, with 12 bases between them. There are 12 residues in the CDR3. This sample was included in a study of blood T cell repertoires in COVID-19. Original methodology: Reference gene primers were amplified, and this amplification served to estimate nucleated cell counts. Only in-frame clones appear in the TCRdb table, and some are missing; sequencing was by immunoSEQ multiplex PCR. V and J calls and clone size are as listed in that table; D and trimming were resolved from the DNA. Seen here are 240,000 or so clones, roughly 88% observed once, and the top ten hold approximately 13%.

The sequence was obtained from a man aged 80 or over with acute or convalescent COVID-19. The chain combines TRBV19 with TRBJ1-2; weak D call: TRBD1 (5 bases). The sequencing input was peripheral blood. As DNA, the CDR3 is TGTGCCAGTAGTCTTCAGGGAGGGGGCTACACCTTC. Translating it yields CASSLQGGGYTF.